Below are 12 T cell receptor beta chains sequenced from a single sample in a study of shared clonotypes between healthy human individuals. In the naive CD8 group, cells lacked CD45RO and were positively selected for CCR7, so terminally differentiated effector memory CD45RA+ cells were left out. The data were produced by immunoSEQ multiplex PCR, yet TCRdb's version contains in-frame clones alone and is incomplete. The sample includes about 800,000 clones, about 96% of them seen just once. Sequenced material: naive CD8+ T cells sorted from blood. The receptor set was obtained from a man aged 25 to 40 in good health.

V and J are TRBV20-1 and TRBJ2-5; maybe TRBD1 (6 bases). The CDR3 is made up of 11 amino acids. Germline assignment: CDR1 DFQATT and CDR2 SNEGSKA (reference sequence). DNA for the CDR3: TGCAGCGCCAGGGGCGCCGGGACCCAGTACTTC. Its protein is CSARGAGTQYF.

V is TRBV5-1 and J is TRBJ2-1, with a tentative D call TRBD1 (7 bases). There are 15 residues in the CDR3. Germline values: CDR1 SGHRS, CDR2 YFSETQ. V lost 0 bases and J 7 bases, leaving 14 bases between the germline ends. This CDR3 is CASSLVQGGMNEQFF. CDR3 sequence (DNA): TGCGCCAGCAGCTTGGTGCAGGGGGGTATGAATGAGCAGTTCTTC. Full variable domain (missing parts from reference TRBV5-1 and TRBJ2-1): KAGVTQTPRYLIKTRGQQVTLSCSPISGHRSVSWYQQTPGQGLQFLFEYFSETQRNKGNFPGRFSGRQFSNSRSEMNVSTLELGDSALYLCASSLVQGGMNEQFFGPGTRLTVL.

The chain joins TRBV6-4 to TRBJ2-1, with D tentatively TRBD1 or TRBD2 (5 bases each). The V gene lost 3 bases and the J gene lost 0 bases, with 18 bases spanning the gap. This CDR3 is 18 amino acids long. CDR1 MRHNA and CDR2 SNTAGT come from the germline V gene. Here the CDR3 reads CASSETLILGDSYNEQFF. The DNA for the CDR3 is TGTGCCAGCAGTGAGACCCTAATTCTGGGGGACTCCTACAATGAGCAGTTCTTC.

V is TRBV7-9 and J is TRBJ1-1; D uncertain. The germline V gene has CDR1 SEHNR and CDR2 FQNEAQ (reference sequence). This CDR3 region has 14 residues. V was cut by 2 bases and J by 0 bases, with 7 bases left in between. In DNA form, the CDR3 reads TGTGCCAGCAGCTTACCAGGTCTGAACACTGAAGCTTTCTTT. This translates into CASSLPGLNTEAFF.

J is TRBJ2-1 and V is TRBV2; 9 bases fit TRBD2. V gave up 2 bases and J gave up 2 bases; unmatched junction bases: 1. CDR3 size: 15 residues. Per germline, CDR1 SNHLY and CDR2 FYNNEI. The CDR3: CASSEPSGAYNEQFF. The CDR3 DNA reads TGTGCCAGCAGTGAACCTAGCGGGGCCTACAATGAGCAGTTCTTC.

This chain joins TRBV5-7 and TRBJ2-7; unclear D gene. TRBV5-7 has ORF status, its function being uncertain. Trimming cost V 1 base and J 5 bases, with 7 bases left between them. This CDR3 is 12 amino acids long. CDR3 DNA: TGTGCCAGCAGCTTGTTACTCCACGAGCAGTACTTC. Its protein is CASSLLLHEQYF.

The table lists this clone with a count of one. This chain connects TRBV5-6 to TRBJ2-1; TRBD2 aligns across 7 bases. V was clipped by 0 bases and J by 4 bases; unmatched bases: 13. Germline CDR1 is SGHDT and CDR2 is YYEEEE. The CDR3 runs to 18 residues. The CDR3 sequence: CASSLGLAEMNPYNEQFF. The CDR3 DNA is TGTGCCAGCAGCTTGGGACTAGCCGAGATGAATCCTTACAATGAGCAGTTCTTC.

The CDR3 DNA reads TGTGCCAGCAGTTTGGCGGGGTATGGCTACACCTTC. Its translation: CASSLAGYGYTF. The chain couples TRBV6-5 to TRBJ1-2; the D is unclear. CDR1 is MNHEY and CDR2 is SVGAGI in the germline V gene. The V end lost 4 bases, the J end lost 5 bases, and 8 bases lay between the germline ends. The CDR3 loop spans 12 amino acids.

The CDR3 DNA reads as TGTGCCAGCAGCGCAACTGTGGGGAGGGAGGGTGAAAAACTGTTTTTT. Translating it yields CASSATVGREGEKLFF. V gene TRBV7-8 combines with J gene TRBJ1-4; the D is unclear. Trimming removed 5 bases at V and 7 bases at J, with 20 bases between. Germline V lookup: CDR1 SGHVS, CDR2 FQNEAQ. The CDR3 is made up of 16 amino acids.

The chain joins TRBV29-1 to TRBJ2-1; 8 bases match TRBD1. Germline lookup yields CDR1 SQVTM and CDR2 ANQGSEA. The length of the CDR3 is 14 residues. V trimming: 7 bases; J trimming: 1 base; junction bases outside the gene matches: 6. The CDR3 loop reads CSAETGDSYNEQFF. The DNA of the CDR3 is TGCAGCGCAGAGACAGGGGATTCCTACAATGAGCAGTTCTTC.

V is TRBV5-8 and J is TRBJ2-7, with a possible D match to TRBD1 (5 bases). This CDR3 spans 14 amino acids. The V and J ends lost 0 bases and 2 bases respectively, with 9 bases between them. Germline loops: CDR1 SGHTS, CDR2 YDEGEE. DNA of the CDR3: TGTGCCAGCAGCTTGGCACAGGACCCCTACGAGCAGTACTTC. Translated: CASSLAQDPYEQYF. Using reference TRBV5-8 and TRBJ2-7 for the parts outside the CDR3, the full variable domain is EAGVTQSPTHLIKTRGQQATLRCSPISGHTSVYWYQQALGLGLQFLLWYDEGEERNRGNFPPRFSGRQFPNYSSELNVNALELEDSALYLCASSLAQDPYEQYFGPGTRLTVT.

Remarks on this clone: One junction end disagrees with the germline gene, perhaps due to a read error. V usage is TRBV19 and J usage is TRBJ2-1; no clear D gene. This CDR3 has 15 amino acids. The germline V gene has CDR1 LNHDA and CDR2 SQIVND (reference sequence). Here the CDR3 reads CASSIGGSSYIEQFF. DNA for the CDR3: TGTGCCAGTAGTATAGGTGGCAGCTCCTACATTGAGCAGTTCTTC.